The 11 T cell receptor beta chains listed next were all sequenced from one sample in a study of response to subunit inactivated influenza vaccine. Using its own MiXCR run on the RT-PCR reads, TCRdb lists one record per CDR3 protein. The repertoire consists of about 570,000 distinct CDR3 sequences, with approximately 11% occurring once and the leading ten covering 8% to 13%. Separately, the same data were catalogued under a study of T cells expressing NK-cell markers. Turning to that study: UMI-tagged 5'RACE template switching yielded the TCR beta cDNA.

The sample was PBMCs from blood, taken on the day of vaccination. The receptors were sampled from a man between 45 and 60 years old who received an inactivated influenza vaccine.

CDR3 sequence: CASSQIDAPGANYGYTF. The CDR3 DNA is TGTGCCAGCAGCCAAATCGACGCCCCGGGAGCTAACTATGGCTACACCTTC. The chain couples TRBV14 to TRBJ1-2; D is unclear. Trimming removed 2 bases from V and 0 bases from J, with 16 bases in between. This CDR3 is built from 17 residues. The germline V gene encodes CDR1 SGHDN and CDR2 FVKESK.

As for this clonotype: This may stem from a read error, because a much larger clone lies one nucleotide away. V is TRBV4-3 and J is TRBJ2-2; TRBD1 or TRBD2 may be the D gene (5 bases each). CDR1 is LGHNA, CDR2 YSLEER, per germline. The CDR3 is 17 residues long. The DNA for the CDR3 is TGCGCCAGCAGCCAAAGGGACGAGGGAACGAACACCGGGGAGCTGTCTTTT. Its translation: CASSQRDEGTNTGELSF.

This clonotype was counted between two and nine times. J is TRBJ2-3 and V is TRBV4-3, with D perhaps assigned TRBD1 or TRBD2 (5 bases each). Germline lookup yields CDR1 LGHNA and CDR2 YSLEER. Trimming removed 1 base from V and 2 bases from J, with 10 bases in between. This CDR3 comprises 15 residues. CDR3 in amino acids: CASSQGGGITDTQYF. The CDR3 DNA is TGCGCCAGCAGCCAAGGTGGGGGTATCACAGATACGCAGTATTTT.

This clonotype was seen ten or more times. This chain joins TRBV5-5 and TRBJ2-1; 9 nucleotides agree with TRBD1. The CDR3 has 15 residues. Germline trimming cut 4 bases from V and 8 bases from J; bases unmatched to any gene: 10. Germline V lookup: CDR1 SGHKS, CDR2 YYEKEE (reference sequence). The CDR3 is CASSGPGTGIYEQFF. In DNA, the CDR3 is TGTGCCAGCAGCGGCCCCGGGACAGGGATATATGAGCAGTTCTTC. The whole variable domain, remainder taken from reference TRBV5-5 and TRBJ2-1, is DAGVTQSPTHLIKTRGQQVTLRCSPISGHKSVSWYQQVLGQGPQFIFQYYEKEERGRGNFPDRFSARQFPNYSSELNVNALLLGDSALYLCASSGPGTGIYEQFFGPGTRLTVL.

This clonotype was counted only a few times. This chain links TRBV3-1 with TRBJ1-1; weak D call: TRBD1 (5 bases). Germline V gives CDR1 LGHDT, CDR2 YNNKEL (reference sequence). This CDR3 has 14 amino acids. V was cut by 1 base and J by 4 bases, with 10 bases left in between. The CDR3 region is CASSQGGASTEAFF. Here the CDR3 DNA reads TGTGCCAGCAGCCAAGGGGGCGCGAGCACTGAAGCTTTCTTT.

This clonotype came up many times. The genes are TRBV7-9 and TRBJ1-2; the D gene is possibly TRBD1 (5 bases). Germline CDR1 is SEHNR and CDR2 is FQNEAQ (reference sequence). With 4 bases removed from V and 3 bases from J, the gap between germline ends came to 15 bases. The CDR3 spans 15 residues. The CDR3 protein is CASSYGGGVDYGYTF. The CDR3 bases are TGTGCCAGCAGCTATGGCGGGGGAGTAGACTATGGCTACACCTTC.

This chain links TRBV4-2 with TRBJ2-5; D is unclear. CDR1 LGHNA and CDR2 YNFKEQ come from the germline V gene. Trimming pared 0 bases from V and 0 bases from J, leaving 11 bases between. CDR3 length: 16 residues. The CDR3 coding sequence is TGTGCCAGCAGCCAAGATCGAAAAGTGTACCAAGAGACCCAGTACTTC. It yields the protein CASSQDRKVYQETQYF.

The chain employs TRBV6-1 and TRBJ2-5, with a weak D call TRBD2 (6 bases). Germline CDR1 reads MNHNS; CDR2 reads SASEGT. The CDR3 has 13 residues. Trimming removed 8 bases from V and 4 bases from J, with 14 bases in between. This CDR3 is CASLGQGGETQYF. CDR3 in DNA: TGTGCCAGCCTTGGCCAGGGAGGAGAGACCCAGTACTTC.

The rearrangement uses TRBV29-1 and TRBJ2-2, with D maybe TRBD1 (5 bases). The CDR3 extends over 11 amino acids. CDR1 is SQVTM, CDR2 ANQGSEA, per germline. The V end lost 7 bases, the J end lost 6 bases, and 9 bases lay between the germline ends. This CDR3 is CSGQGPGELFF. CDR3 sequence (DNA): TGCAGCGGTCAGGGCCCCGGGGAGCTGTTTTTT.

This clonotype was found many times. This CDR3 is CASSLVPSLAETPNNEQFF. CDR3 coding DNA: TGTGCCAGCAGCTTAGTTCCTTCGTTAGCGGAAACCCCCAACAATGAGCAGTTCTTC. J is TRBJ2-1 and V is TRBV11-2; D might be TRBD2 (6 bases). The CDR3 contains 19 residues. CDR1 is SGHAT and CDR2 is FQNNGV in the germline V gene. V was pared by 1 base and J by 5 bases, with 24 bases between.

This clonotype was found many times. This chain links TRBV20-1 with TRBJ1-4, with D uncertain. V was shortened by 4 bases and J by 7 bases, with 13 bases between the two germline ends. Germline lookup yields CDR1 DFQATT and CDR2 SNEGSKA (reference sequence). The CDR3 contains 13 residues. For the CDR3, the DNA is TGCAGTGCTACTTTCGGGCGAAGTGAAAAACTGTTTTTT. Its protein product is CSATFGRSEKLFF.